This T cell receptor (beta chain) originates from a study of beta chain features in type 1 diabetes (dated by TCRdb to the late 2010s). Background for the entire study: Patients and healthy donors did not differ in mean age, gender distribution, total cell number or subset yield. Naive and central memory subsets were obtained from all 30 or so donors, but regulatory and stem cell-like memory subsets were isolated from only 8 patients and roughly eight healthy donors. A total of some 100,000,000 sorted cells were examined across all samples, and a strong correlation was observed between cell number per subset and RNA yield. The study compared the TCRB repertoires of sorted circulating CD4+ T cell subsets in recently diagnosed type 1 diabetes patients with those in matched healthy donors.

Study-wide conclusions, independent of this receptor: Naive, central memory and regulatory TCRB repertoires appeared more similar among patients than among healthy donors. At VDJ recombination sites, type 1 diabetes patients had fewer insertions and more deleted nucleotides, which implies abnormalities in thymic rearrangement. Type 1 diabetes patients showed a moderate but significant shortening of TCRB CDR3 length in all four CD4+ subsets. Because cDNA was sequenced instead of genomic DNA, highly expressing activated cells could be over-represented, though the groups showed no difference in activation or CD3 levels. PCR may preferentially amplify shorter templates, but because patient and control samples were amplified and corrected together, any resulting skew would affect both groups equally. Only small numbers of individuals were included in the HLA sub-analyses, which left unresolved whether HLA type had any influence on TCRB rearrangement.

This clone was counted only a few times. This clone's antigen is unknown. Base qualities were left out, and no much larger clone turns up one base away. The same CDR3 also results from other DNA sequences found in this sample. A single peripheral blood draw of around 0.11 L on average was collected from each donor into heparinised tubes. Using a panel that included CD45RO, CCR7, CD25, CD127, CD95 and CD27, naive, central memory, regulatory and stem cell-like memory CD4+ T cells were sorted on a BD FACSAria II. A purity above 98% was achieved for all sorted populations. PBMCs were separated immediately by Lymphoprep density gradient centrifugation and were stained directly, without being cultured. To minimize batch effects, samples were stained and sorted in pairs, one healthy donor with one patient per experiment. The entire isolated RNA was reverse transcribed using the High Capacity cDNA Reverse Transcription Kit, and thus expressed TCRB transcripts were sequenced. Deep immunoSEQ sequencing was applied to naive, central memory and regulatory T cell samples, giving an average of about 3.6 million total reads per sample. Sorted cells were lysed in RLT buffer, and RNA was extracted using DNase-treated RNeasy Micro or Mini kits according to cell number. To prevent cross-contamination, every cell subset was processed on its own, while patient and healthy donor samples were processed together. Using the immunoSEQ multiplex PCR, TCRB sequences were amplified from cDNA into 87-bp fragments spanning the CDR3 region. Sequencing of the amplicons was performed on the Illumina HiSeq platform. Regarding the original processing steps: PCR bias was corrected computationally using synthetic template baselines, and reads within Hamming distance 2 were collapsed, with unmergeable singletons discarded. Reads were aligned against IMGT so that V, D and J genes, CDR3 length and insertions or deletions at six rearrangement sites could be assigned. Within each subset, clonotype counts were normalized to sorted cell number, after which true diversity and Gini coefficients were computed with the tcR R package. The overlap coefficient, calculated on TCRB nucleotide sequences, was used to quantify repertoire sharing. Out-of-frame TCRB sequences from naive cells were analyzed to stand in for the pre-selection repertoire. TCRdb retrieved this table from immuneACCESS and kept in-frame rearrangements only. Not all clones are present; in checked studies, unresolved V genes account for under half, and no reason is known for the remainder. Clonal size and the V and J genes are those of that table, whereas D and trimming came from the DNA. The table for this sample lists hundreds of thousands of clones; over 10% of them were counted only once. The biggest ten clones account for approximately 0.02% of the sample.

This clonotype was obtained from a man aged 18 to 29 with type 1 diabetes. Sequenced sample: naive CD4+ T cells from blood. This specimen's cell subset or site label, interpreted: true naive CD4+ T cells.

The DNA sequence is given as TGTGCCAGCAGTGAAGAGAACACCGGGGAGCTGTTTTTT. It translates to CASSEENTGELFF. The rearrangement combines TRBV2 with TRBJ2-2, with no D gene named confidently. From the cysteine through the phenylalanine, the CDR3 covers 13 amino acids. Of all the DNA, just the CDR3 is kept, 39 bases in frame from base 1. CDR1 SNHLY and CDR2 FYNNEI are derived from the germline V gene. The trim is 1 base for V and 1 base for J, with a gap of 1 base between the germline ends.